Given below is one T cell receptor (beta chain) in context. Trimming took 0 bases from V and 6 from J; bases not matched to a gene: 5. CDR1 is PRHDT and CDR2 is FYEKMQ in the germline V gene (reference sequence). The CDR3 spans 16 residues. Sequencing used immunoSEQ multiplex PCR; TCRdb keeps in-frame clones, though not all of them. Of 220,000 or so clones in the sample, 88% are singletons; the top ten hold roughly 14%. The data belong to a study of blood T cell repertoires in COVID-19. In the study overall: In each case, the material was cDNA or gDNA derived from T cells, B-cell-depleted T cells, or PBMCs.

Those enrolled, adults aged roughly 18 to 95 years, came from about 24 US areas. This TCR was recovered from a woman aged 50 to 60 with acute COVID-19. The chain uses TRBV13 and TRBJ2-1, with 10 positions matching TRBD1. Sequencing was carried out using PBMCs or T cells enriched from blood (not recorded which). This chain's CDR3 is CASSLGDRGFSNEQFF. As DNA, the CDR3 is TGTGCCAGCAGCTTAGGGGACAGGGGGTTTTCCAATGAGCAGTTCTTC.